A selection of T cell receptor beta chains follows, all from one sample in a study of radiation and T cells in renal cell carcinoma. Sequencing used immunoSEQ multiplex PCR; TCRdb keeps in-frame clones, though not all of them. The sample has about 120,000 clones, around 81% seen once; the top ten hold under 6.5%. The material was blood, obtained from a patient whose treatment included radiotherapy and nephrectomy. These receptors were obtained from a man aged 45-65 years with renal cell carcinoma. CDR3s include the opening cysteine and the closing phenylalanine or tryptophan. The D gene is left open where the match is weak. For some rows the clone size is stated as once, few or many, or as a class when expanded; others skip it.

j_gene	d_gene	v_gene	abundance	CDR3aa	CDR3nt
TRBJ1-4	TRBD1	TRBV6-5	.	CASSLQGAGGELFF	TGTGCCAGCAGTCTACAGGGGGCGGGAGGGGAACTGTTTTTT
TRBJ2-1	.	TRBV11-2	.	CASSLDTRLYNEQFF	TGTGCCAGCAGCTTAGATACGAGACTCTACAATGAGCAGTTCTTC
TRBJ2-5	.	TRBV29-1	many	CSVDGDSQETQYF	TGCAGCGTTGACGGGGATTCCCAAGAGACCCAGTACTTC
TRBJ1-1	.	TRBV5-6	.	CASSLDWGTLNTEAFF	TGTGCCAGCAGCTTGGATTGGGGGACCCTGAACACTGAAGCTTTCTTT
TRBJ1-4	.	TRBV19	.	CASILPGAGREEKLFF	TGTGCCAGTATTTTACCCGGTGCAGGGAGGGAAGAAAAACTGTTTTTT
TRBJ2-2	TRBD2	TRBV11-3	.	CASSSTSGGSGELFF	TGTGCCAGCAGCTCGACTAGCGGGGGGTCCGGGGAGCTGTTTTTT
TRBJ2-1	.	TRBV11-2	.	CASSFRLGSPYNEQFF	TGTGCCAGCAGTTTCAGGCTTGGTTCGCCCTACAATGAGCAGTTCTTC
TRBJ2-3	TRBD2	TRBV6-5	.	CASSYLAGGDTQYF	TGTGCCAGCAGTTACCTAGCGGGAGGAGATACGCAGTATTTT
TRBJ2-2	TRBD1	TRBV7-6	.	CASSPRQGENTGELFF	TGTGCCAGCAGCCCTCGACAGGGGGAAAACACCGGGGAGCTGTTTTTT
TRBJ1-2	.	TRBV12-5	.	CASGLGQGFGYTF	TGTGCTAGTGGTTTAGGTCAGGGGTTCGGCTACACCTTC
TRBJ2-7	.	TRBV5-1	.	CASSLAVPYEQYF	TGCGCCAGCAGCTTGGCAGTGCCCTACGAGCAGTACTTC
TRBJ2-2	.	TRBV5-1	few	CASSDTQGAGELFF	TGCGCCAGCAGCGACACACAAGGTGCCGGGGAGCTGTTTTTT
TRBJ2-2	TRBD1	TRBV7-2	.	CASSLRQGARTGELFF	TGTGCCAGCAGCTTAAGACAGGGGGCACGGACCGGGGAGCTGTTTTTT
TRBJ2-7	.	TRBV6-6	.	CASTRLGSAYEQYF	TGTGCCAGCACACGCCTCGGCTCGGCCTACGAGCAGTACTTC
TRBJ2-3	.	TRBV27	few	CASSFSGDTQYF	TGTGCCAGCAGTTTTTCCGGAGATACGCAGTATTTT
TRBJ2-1	TRBD2	TRBV5-1	.	CASRVGTSLNEQFF	TGCGCCAGCAGAGTGGGGACTAGCCTCAATGAGCAGTTCTTC
TRBJ2-2	.	TRBV2	.	CASRRDVANTGELFF	TGTGCCAGCAGGCGGGACGTAGCGAACACCGGGGAGCTGTTTTTT
TRBJ1-4	.	TRBV27	.	CASRSFATNEKLFF	TGTGCCAGCAGGTCATTCGCAACTAATGAAAAACTGTTTTTT
TRBJ2-5	.	TRBV27	.	CASSFGRYQETQYF	TGTGCCAGCAGTTTTGGCCGGTACCAAGAGACCCAGTACTTC
TRBJ2-3	TRBD1	TRBV5-1	.	CASSIQGAGDTQYF	TGCGCCAGCAGCATACAGGGGGCAGGGGATACGCAGTATTTT
TRBJ1-2	.	TRBV28	.	CASSSRTYGYTF	TGTGCCAGCAGTTCAAGGACTTATGGCTACACCTTC
TRBJ1-6	.	TRBV4-1	.	CASSQDKGSNSPLHF	TGCGCCAGCAGCCAAGATAAGGGTAGTAATTCACCCCTCCACTTT
TRBJ1-1	.	TRBV11-2	.	CASSSEASASEAFF	TGTGCCAGCAGCTCGGAGGCGAGTGCCTCTGAAGCTTTCTTT
TRBJ2-1	TRBD2	TRBV7-8	.	CASSSGGYSSYNEQFF	TGTGCCAGCAGCTCGGGGGGGTACAGCTCCTACAATGAGCAGTTCTTC
TRBJ2-3	TRBD1	TRBV10-2	.	CASSESGQGMRDTQYF	TGCGCCAGCAGTGAGTCCGGACAGGGGATGCGAGATACGCAGTATTTT
TRBJ2-3	.	TRBV5-1	.	CASSVPGRATDTQYF	TGCGCCAGCAGCGTCCCCGGCAGGGCCACAGATACGCAGTATTTT
TRBJ1-1	.	TRBV6-5	.	CATLDGVTEAFF	TGTGCCACACTGGATGGGGTCACTGAAGCTTTCTTT
TRBJ1-2	.	TRBV6-1	.	CASSERTGGGYGYTF	TGTGCCAGCAGTGAGCGGACGGGGGGAGGCTATGGCTACACCTTC
TRBJ1-2	TRBD1	TRBV7-9	.	CASSLGRGRYGYTF	TGTGCCAGCAGCTTAGGCAGGGGGCGGTATGGCTACACCTTC
TRBJ1-1	.	TRBV10-3	few	CATQGLNTEAFF	TGTGCCACTCAGGGGTTGAACACTGAAGCTTTCTTT
TRBJ1-1	TRBD1	TRBV28	.	CASSLTGEGAEAFF	TGTGCCAGCAGTTTAACAGGGGAAGGGGCTGAAGCTTTCTTT
TRBJ2-1	.	TRBV7-8	.	CASSSASGTSSYNEQFF	TGTGCCAGCAGCTCGGCCAGCGGGACAAGCTCCTACAATGAGCAGTTCTTC
TRBJ2-5	TRBD2	TRBV2	.	CASSETSGGQETQYF	TGTGCCAGCAGTGAGACTAGCGGGGGGCAAGAGACCCAGTACTTC
TRBJ2-1	.	TRBV18	.	CASSELRGYNEQFF	TGTGCCAGCTCAGAACTAAGGGGATACAATGAGCAGTTCTTC
TRBJ2-4	TRBD2	TRBV7-8	.	CASSPHEAGGNIQYF	TGTGCCAGCAGCCCCCACGAAGCGGGGGGGAACATTCAGTACTTC
TRBJ2-7	.	TRBV15	.	CATSRELGLTYEQYF	TGTGCCACCAGCAGAGAGTTAGGCTTAACCTACGAGCAGTACTTC
TRBJ2-7	.	TRBV5-4	.	CASSLRSDGLGEQYF	TGTGCCAGCAGCTTGAGATCGGACGGATTGGGCGAGCAGTACTTC
TRBJ2-7	TRBD2	TRBV5-4	.	CASSFAGGPSHEQYF	TGTGCCAGCAGCTTTGCGGGGGGGCCTTCCCACGAGCAGTACTTC
TRBJ2-1	.	TRBV6-6	.	CASSLGAYNEQFF	TGTGCCAGCAGTCTCGGGGCCTACAATGAGCAGTTCTTC
TRBJ2-3	TRBD2	TRBV5-4	once	CASSYGGTSVNTQYF	TGTGCCAGCAGCTATGGAGGGACTAGCGTAAATACGCAGTATTTT
TRBJ1-2	TRBD1	TRBV6-1	.	CASSEDAYRGLRGYTF	TGTGCCAGCAGTGAAGACGCATACAGGGGGCTTAGGGGCTACACCTTC
TRBJ2-2	.	TRBV7-9	.	CASSLTVTGELFF	TGTGCCAGCAGCTTAACGGTTACCGGGGAGCTGTTTTTT